This passage covers 18 T cell receptor beta chains from one sample sequenced in a study of human T cells and chemical hapten exposure. Using its own MiXCR run on the RACE reads, TCRdb lists one record per CDR3 protein. The sample carries approximately 32,000 distinct CDR3 sequences, less than 15% recorded once. The time point is: pre-sensitization, week 0. Treatment here: therapeutic diphenylcyclopropenone sensitization with weekly scalp DPC. Total RNA was isolated from whole blood that had not been fractionated. The source was whole blood, collected in connection with sensitization to the hapten diphenylcyclopropenone (DPC). These receptors were collected from a woman between 40 and 55 years old with alopecia areata. Some clones in this sample may be carry-over from other donors' samples.

This clonotype was found many times. The gene calls are TRBV28 and TRBJ1-4; unclear D gene. CDR1 is MDHEN, CDR2 SYDVKM, per germline. The CDR3 covers 15 residues. V shed 10 bases and J shed 7 bases, with 22 bases lying between them. In nucleotides, the CDR3 is TGTGCCACCTCCCCCCGACCCCCCGATTTTGAAAAACTGTTTTTT. It specifies CATSPRPPDFEKLFF.

Ten or more counts support this clonotype. The V and J genes are TRBV29-1 and TRBJ2-3; 7 bases fit TRBD1. The germline CDR1 and CDR2 sequences are SQVTM and ANQGSEA. CDR3 length: 14 residues. The V gene end was trimmed by 4 bases and the J gene end by 0 bases; junction bases not matched to a gene: 4. The chain's CDR3 is CSVGQGRSTDTQYF. In DNA, the CDR3 is TGCAGCGTTGGACAGGGAAGGAGCACAGATACGCAGTATTTT.

This clonotype was found many times. The chain uses TRBV20-1 and TRBJ2-7, with D perhaps matching TRBD2 (5 bases). Germline CDR1 is DFQATT and CDR2 is SNEGSKA (reference sequence). Trimming took off 3 bases at V and 6 bases at J, with 15 bases between the two ends. This CDR3 contains 13 residues. The DNA for the CDR3 is TGCAGTGCTAGTACTAGATCGTCTTCCGAGCAGTACTTC. This gives the protein CSASTRSSSEQYF.

This clonotype was counted ten times or more. This chain joins TRBV7-8 and TRBJ2-7, with 11 positions matching TRBD2. The CDR3 contains 17 residues. The V and J ends lost 5 bases and 0 bases, in that order; junction bases with no gene match: 9. Germline V gene lookup returns CDR1 SGHVS and CDR2 FQNEAQ. CDR3: CASSRPLAGGFSYEQYF. Here the CDR3 DNA reads TGTGCCAGCAGCCGCCCTCTAGCGGGGGGCTTCTCCTACGAGCAGTACTTC.

This clonotype was picked up a small number of times. This chain connects TRBV9 to TRBJ2-7; 8 positions agree with TRBD1. CDR3 length: 15 amino acids. V trimming: 4 bases; J trimming: 3 bases; junction bases outside the gene matches: 9. Germline V lookup: CDR1 SGDLS, CDR2 YYNGEE. The CDR3 nucleotides are TGTGCCAGCAGCCCTGCTCCGGGACAGGTCTACGAGCAGTACTTC. Translating it yields CASSPAPGQVYEQYF.

At least ten counts were recorded for this clonotype. CDR3 residues: CASSLEGFAEAFF. Written as DNA, the CDR3 is TGCGCCAGCAGCTTGGAGGGATTCGCTGAAGCTTTCTTT. This chain joins TRBV5-1 and TRBJ1-1, with D uncertain. Germline assignment: CDR1 SGHRS and CDR2 YFSETQ. The CDR3 totals 13 residues. V dropped 0 bases and J dropped 6 bases, with 9 bases sitting between them.

This clonotype was seen at least ten times. J is TRBJ2-3 and V is TRBV20-1; D is unclear. This CDR3 spans 14 amino acids. CDR1 and CDR2 from the germline V gene are DFQATT and SNEGSKA (reference sequence). The ends were cut back, 3 bases at V and 1 base at J, with 11 bases in the middle. The CDR3 nucleotides are TGCAGTGCTAGGGCTTTCGAGGGCACAGATACGCAGTATTTT. The encoded protein is CSARAFEGTDTQYF.

This clonotype occurred a few times. CDR3 loop: CAIRGQGTGGYTF. The CDR3 nucleotides are TGTGCCATCAGGGGACAGGGAACTGGTGGCTACACCTTC. The chain has TRBV10-3 and TRBJ1-2; 9 nucleotides line up with TRBD1. The V segment lost 6 bases and the J segment 7 bases; nucleotides outside the gene matches: 6. Germline V lookup: CDR1 ENHRY, CDR2 SYGVKD. There are 13 residues in the CDR3.

The chain combines TRBV28 with TRBJ2-5; TRBD1 matches at 9 bases. In germline, CDR1 is MDHEN, CDR2 SYDVKM. V shed 4 bases and J 3 bases; nucleotides not matched to a gene: 3. The CDR3 covers 14 residues. This chain's CDR3 is CASSSGQGEETQYF. In DNA, the CDR3 is TGTGCCAGCAGTTCGGGACAGGGAGAAGAGACCCAGTACTTC.

About this clonotype: A junction end diverges from the germline sequence, so it may reflect a read error. The chain recombines TRBV6-5 with TRBJ2-1, with D maybe TRBD2 (6 bases). CDR1 is MNHEY, CDR2 SVGAGI, per germline. The CDR3 runs to 13 residues. The DNA for the CDR3 is TGTGCCGGCAGTTACACACGGGAGAATCGGCTGTTCTTC. It is translated as CAGSYTRENRLFF.

This clonotype was recorded at least ten times. This chain connects TRBV28 to TRBJ1-5; D is ambiguous. The V gene's germline CDR1 is MDHEN and CDR2 SYDVKM. Trimming took off 1 base at V and 11 bases at J, with 12 bases between the two ends. The CDR3 totals 13 residues. The CDR3 protein is CASSLLAGKAQHF. CDR3 coding DNA: TGTGCCAGCAGTTTATTGGCGGGAAAGGCCCAGCATTTT.

This clonotype was seen at least ten times. The rearrangement joins TRBV10-2 to TRBJ2-2; maybe TRBD2 (6 bases). CDR3 length equals 16 residues. V was cut by 0 bases and J by 4 bases, with 12 bases left in between. From germline, CDR1 is WSHSY and CDR2 SAAADI. This CDR3 is CASSESSGVGTGELFF. The CDR3 DNA sequence: TGCGCCAGCAGTGAGTCCTCGGGAGTAGGCACCGGGGAGCTGTTTTTT.

This clonotype showed up just once. This chain links TRBV4-2 with TRBJ2-3, with TRBD1 identical over 7 bases. Losses at the gene ends were 3 bases for V and 6 bases for J; bases not matched to a gene: 6. CDR3 length: 14 residues. Germline V CDR1 and CDR2: LGHNA, YNFKEQ. This CDR3 reads CASSQYEGADTQYF. The CDR3 DNA sequence: TGTGCCAGCAGCCAGTACGAGGGGGCGGATACGCAGTATTTT.

This rearrangement joins TRBV29-1 to TRBJ1-2, with D perhaps TRBD1 (6 bases). From germline, CDR1 is SQVTM and CDR2 ANQGSEA. Trimming stripped 3 bases from V and 8 bases from J, with 13 bases between. The CDR3 contains 12 residues. CDR3 DNA: TGCAGCGTTGAGCACAGGGCCGGGGGCTACACCTTC. Its translation: CSVEHRAGGYTF.

This clonotype was seen more than once but under ten times. V and J are TRBV10-3 and TRBJ1-5; D may be TRBD1 (5 bases). Between the trimmed V and J ends, which lost 0 bases and 5 bases, there was a span of 11 bases. CDR1 ENHRY and CDR2 SYGVKD come from the germline V gene. This CDR3 comprises 15 residues. Written as DNA, the CDR3 is TGTGCCATCAGTGAGTCGGGGCAGGTGTATCAGCCCCAGCATTTT. Residues: CAISESGQVYQPQHF.

This clonotype turned up a few times. The chain is built from TRBV28 and TRBJ1-3; D gene unclear. The CDR3 runs to 14 residues. The V gene's germline CDR1 is MDHEN and CDR2 SYDVKM. The germline V and J ends were trimmed by 3 bases and 3 bases, with 9 bases remaining between them. The CDR3 loop reads CASSLAELGNTIYF. The CDR3 coding sequence is TGTGCCAGCAGTTTGGCAGAACTTGGAAACACCATATATTTT.

V gene TRBV19 combines with J gene TRBJ1-1; possibly TRBD1 for D (5 bases). The CDR3 has 14 amino acids. From germline, CDR1 is LNHDA and CDR2 SQIVND (reference sequence). V lost 7 bases and J 1 base, leaving 13 bases between the germline ends. In DNA, the CDR3 is TGTGCCAGTACCTTAGGGGAGAGGAACACTGAAGCTTTCTTT. Translating it yields CASTLGERNTEAFF.

The chain employs TRBV20-1 and TRBJ1-1, with 7 bases identical to TRBD1. CDR1 is DFQATT, CDR2 SNEGSKA, per germline (reference sequence). The CDR3 length is 16 residues. V shed 5 bases and J 1 base; nucleotides not matched to a gene: 13. The chain's CDR3 is CSALGRGQTANTEAFF. For the CDR3, the DNA is TGCAGTGCTCTTGGGCGGGGACAGACGGCGAACACTGAAGCTTTCTTT.